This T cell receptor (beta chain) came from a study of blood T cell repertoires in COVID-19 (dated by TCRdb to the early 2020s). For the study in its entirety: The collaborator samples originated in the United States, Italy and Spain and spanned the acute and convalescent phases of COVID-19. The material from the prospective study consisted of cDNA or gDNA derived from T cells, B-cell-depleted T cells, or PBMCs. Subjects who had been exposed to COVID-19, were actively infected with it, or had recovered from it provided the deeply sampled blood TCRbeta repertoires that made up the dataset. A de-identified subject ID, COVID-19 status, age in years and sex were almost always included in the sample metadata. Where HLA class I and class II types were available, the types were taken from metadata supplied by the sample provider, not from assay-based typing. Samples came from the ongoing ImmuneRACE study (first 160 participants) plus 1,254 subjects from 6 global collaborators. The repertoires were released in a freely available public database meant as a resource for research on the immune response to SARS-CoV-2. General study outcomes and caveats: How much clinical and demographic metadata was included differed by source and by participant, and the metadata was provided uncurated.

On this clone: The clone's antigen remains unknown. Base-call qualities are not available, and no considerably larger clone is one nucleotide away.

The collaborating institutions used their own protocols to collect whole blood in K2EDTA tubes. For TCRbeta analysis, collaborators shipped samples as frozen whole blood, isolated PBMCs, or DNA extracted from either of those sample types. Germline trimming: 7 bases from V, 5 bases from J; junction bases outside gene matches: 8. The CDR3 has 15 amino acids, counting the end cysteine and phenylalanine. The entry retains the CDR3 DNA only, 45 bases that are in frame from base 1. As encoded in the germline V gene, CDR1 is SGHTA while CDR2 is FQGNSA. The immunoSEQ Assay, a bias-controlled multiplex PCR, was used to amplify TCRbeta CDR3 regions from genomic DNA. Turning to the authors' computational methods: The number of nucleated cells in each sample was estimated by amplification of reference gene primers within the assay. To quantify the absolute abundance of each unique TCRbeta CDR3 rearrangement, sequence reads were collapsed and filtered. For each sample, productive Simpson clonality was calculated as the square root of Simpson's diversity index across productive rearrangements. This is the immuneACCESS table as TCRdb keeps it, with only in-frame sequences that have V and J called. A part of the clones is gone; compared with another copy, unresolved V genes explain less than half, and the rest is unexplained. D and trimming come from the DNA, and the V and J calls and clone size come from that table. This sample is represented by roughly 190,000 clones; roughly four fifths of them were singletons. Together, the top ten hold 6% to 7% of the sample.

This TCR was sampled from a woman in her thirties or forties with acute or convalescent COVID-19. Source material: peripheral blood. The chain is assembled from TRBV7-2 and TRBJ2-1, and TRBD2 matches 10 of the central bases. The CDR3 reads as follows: CASKISGGNNNEQFF. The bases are TGTGCCAGCAAGATTAGCGGGGGGAACAACAATGAGCAGTTCTTC.